Shown below are 25 T cell receptor beta chains from a single sample sequenced in a study of blood T cell repertoires in COVID-19. Clones were read by immunoSEQ multiplex PCR, and TCRdb kept only the in-frame ones, dropping some. The table includes some 150,000 clones, less than 90% detected once. Material: PBMCs or T cells enriched from blood (not recorded which). Receptor source: a woman between 45 and 60 years old who had been exposed to COVID-19.

The V gene is TRBV11-2, the J gene TRBJ2-3, with 11 bases lining up with TRBD2. The germline CDR1 and CDR2 sequences are SGHAT and FQNNGV. This CDR3 is built from 14 residues. J lost 8 bases, V lost 4 bases, and 5 bases had no gene match. The CDR3 region is CASSSGTSGGTQYF. The CDR3, as DNA: TGTGCCAGCAGCTCCGGGACTAGCGGAGGTACGCAGTATTTT.

This clone turned up a few times. The CDR3 DNA reads TGTGCCAGTGGCGGTAACTATGGCTACACCTTC. Amino acids: CASGGNYGYTF. This rearrangement joins TRBV19 to TRBJ1-2; no clear D. V lost 8 bases to trimming and J lost 1 base, with 5 bases between them. The CDR3 covers 11 residues. Germline-derived CDR1 and CDR2 are LNHDA and SQIVND (reference sequence). The entire variable domain, with the rest obtained from reference TRBV19 and TRBJ1-2, is as follows: DGGITQSPKYLFRKEGQNVTLSCEQNLNHDAMYWYRQDPGQGLRLIYYSQIVNDFQKGDIAEGYSVSREKKESFPLTVTSAQKNPTAFYLCASGGNYGYTFGSGTRLTVV.

J is TRBJ2-7 and V is TRBV30, with D hard to call. The ends were cut back, 0 bases at V and 5 bases at J, with 14 bases in the middle. The CDR3 has 14 amino acids. Germline V lookup: CDR1 GTSNPN, CDR2 SVGIG (reference sequence). In nucleotides, the CDR3 is TGTGCCTGGAGTGTAAGCTTCAGGCGCCACGAGCAGTACTTC. Its protein product is CAWSVSFRRHEQYF. Filled out from reference TRBV30 and TRBJ2-7, the complete variable domain reads SQTIHQWPATLVQPVGSPLSLECTVEGTSNPNLYWYRQAAGRGLQLLFYSVGIGQISSEVPQNLSASRPQDRQFILSSKKLLLSDSGFYLCAWSVSFRRHEQYFGPGTRLTVT.

The chain links TRBV19 to TRBJ2-5; 7 nucleotides align to TRBD2. This CDR3 is built from 14 residues. Germline-derived CDR1 and CDR2 are LNHDA and SQIVND (reference sequence). Trimming removed 5 bases from V and 0 bases from J; junction bases left unmatched: 3. This chain's CDR3 is CASSVSGYQETQYF. Here the CDR3 DNA reads TGTGCCAGTAGTGTTAGCGGGTACCAAGAGACCCAGTACTTC.

J is TRBJ2-1 and V is TRBV2, with a tentative D call TRBD2 (6 bases). The germline V and J ends were trimmed by 11 bases and 1 base, with 15 bases remaining between them. Looked up from germline, CDR1 is SNHLY and CDR2 is FYNNEI. The CDR3 sequence is 14 residues long. CDR3: CAQARGSSYNEQFF. For the CDR3, the DNA is TGTGCCCAAGCACGGGGGAGTTCCTACAATGAGCAGTTCTTC. Full variable domain (outside the CDR3, taken from reference TRBV2 and TRBJ2-1): EPEVTQTPSHQVTQMGQEVILRCVPISNHLYFYWYRQILGQKVEFLVSFYNNEISEKSEIFDDQFSVERPDGSNFTLKIRSTKLEDSAMYFCAQARGSSYNEQFFGPGTRLTVL.

This chain uses TRBV19 with TRBJ2-6; D is possibly TRBD1 (5 bases). Trimming shortened V by 7 bases and J by 2 bases, and 9 bases separated the two germline ends. This CDR3 has 14 amino acids. In germline, CDR1 is LNHDA, CDR2 SQIVND (reference sequence). The CDR3 DNA follows: TGTGCCAGTAAGACAGTCCCTGGGGCCAACGTCCTGACTTTC. Translation gives CASKTVPGANVLTF.

This clone showed up just a few times. J is TRBJ1-1 and V is TRBV10-2, with D perhaps matching TRBD1 (5 bases). Germline CDR1 is WSHSY and CDR2 is SAAADI. The CDR3 consists of 11 residues. With 11 bases removed from V and 0 bases from J, the gap between germline ends came to 7 bases. CDR3 sequence reads: CASTVNTEAFF. The CDR3 coding sequence is TGCGCCTCGACAGTGAACACTGAAGCTTTCTTT.

The chain has TRBV5-4 and TRBJ2-3; 7 nucleotides align to TRBD2. Germline CDR1 is SGHNT and CDR2 is YYREEE (reference sequence). CDR3 length equals 15 residues. The trim removed 4 bases at V and 2 bases at J, leaving 7 bases unmatched. The CDR3 here is CASSRWGGITDTQYF. The CDR3 DNA reads as TGTGCCAGCAGCAGGTGGGGGGGAATCACAGATACGCAGTATTTT.

This clone was counted a few times. This rearrangement joins TRBV3-1 (or the pseudogene TRBV3-2) to TRBJ2-2; tentative D call: TRBD1 (6 bases). CDR3 length: 14 amino acids. Trimming cost V 2 bases and J 6 bases, with 10 bases left between them. Germline V CDR1 and CDR2: LGHDT, YNNKEL (reference sequence). In DNA form, the CDR3 reads TGTGCCAGCAGCCAATTTCAGGGGTCCGGGGAGCTGTTTTTT. Protein product: CASSQFQGSGELFF.

V is TRBV18 and J is TRBJ1-4, with D tentatively TRBD1 (6 bases). In germline, CDR1 is KGHSH, CDR2 LQKENI. Trimming cost V 2 bases and J 4 bases, with 11 bases left between them. The CDR3 totals 15 residues. This CDR3 is CASSPKRDINEKLFF. CDR3 in DNA: TGTGCCAGCTCACCAAAGCGGGACATTAATGAAAAACTGTTTTTT.

V gene TRBV19 combines with J gene TRBJ1-2; D is ambiguous. V lost 5 bases and J 4 bases, leaving 8 bases between the germline ends. The CDR3 is 12 residues long. The germline V gene has CDR1 LNHDA and CDR2 SQIVND (reference sequence). CDR3 DNA: TGTGCCAGTAGTGAAGACATCTATGGCTACACCTTC. Residues: CASSEDIYGYTF.

V is TRBV12-3 or TRBV12-4 and J is TRBJ1-2; D is unresolved. CDR3 length: 13 residues. Trimming stripped 2 bases from V and 6 bases from J, with 10 bases between. CDR3 DNA: TGTGCCAGCAGTTTAATCCGGTTAAATGGCTACACCTTC. It specifies CASSLIRLNGYTF.

CDR3 DNA: TGCAGCGTTAAGGGACAGGGGAACAATCAGCCCCAGCATTTT. Translation gives CSVKGQGNNQPQHF. This chain links TRBV29-1 with TRBJ1-5, with TRBD1 matching over 10 bases. The germline gives CDR1 SQVTM, CDR2 ANQGSEA. CDR3 size: 14 residues. The V gene end was trimmed by 5 bases and the J gene end by 3 bases; junction bases not matched to a gene: 4.

The chain has TRBV28 and TRBJ1-1; D ambiguous. Trimming removed 8 bases at V and 0 bases at J, with 7 bases between. Germline lookup yields CDR1 MDHEN and CDR2 SYDVKM. The CDR3 sequence is 12 residues long. CDR3 sequence (DNA): TGTGCCAGCCGTCGTCTGAACACTGAAGCTTTCTTT. This gives the protein CASRRLNTEAFF.

Here the CDR3 reads CASSSQGAMTGELFF. The CDR3 DNA sequence: TGTGCCAGCAGTTCCCAGGGGGCGATGACCGGGGAGCTGTTTTTT. This sequence joins TRBV27 and TRBJ2-2; 8 positions agree with TRBD1. CDR1 and CDR2 from the germline V gene are MNHEY and SMNVEV (reference sequence). The trim removed 4 bases at V and 5 bases at J, leaving 6 bases unmatched. The length of the CDR3 is 15 residues.

The CDR3 DNA sequence: TGTGCCAGCAGCCCCAACTTCAAAACCTACAATGAGCAGTTCTTC. Its translation is CASSPNFKTYNEQFF. The rearrangement uses TRBV28 and TRBJ2-1; no definite D call. The V end lost 6 bases, the J end lost 2 bases, and 14 bases lay between the germline ends. This CDR3 has 15 amino acids. The germline V gene encodes CDR1 MDHEN and CDR2 SYDVKM.

CDR3: CASSSQTTHGYTF. The CDR3, as DNA: TGTGCCAGCAGCTCTCAGACAACGCACGGCTACACCTTC. The genes are TRBV5-4 and TRBJ1-2; D is unresolved. There are 13 residues in the CDR3. Trimming pared 3 bases from V and 8 bases from J, leaving 14 bases between. Germline-derived CDR1 and CDR2 are SGHNT and YYREEE (reference sequence).

This chain links TRBV20-1 with TRBJ1-1, with 7 bases that match TRBD1. The germline V gene has CDR1 DFQATT and CDR2 SNEGSKA (reference sequence). The ends lost 6 bases at V and 4 bases at J; junction bases unmatched: 2. This CDR3 is built from 11 residues. The CDR3 protein is CSAHRGTEAFF. DNA for the CDR3: TGCAGTGCGCACAGGGGCACTGAAGCTTTCTTT.

The chain is built from TRBV28 and TRBJ1-1; TRBD1 aligns across 11 bases. Germline V lookup: CDR1 MDHEN, CDR2 SYDVKM. V dropped 4 bases and J dropped 1; count of bases not matched to a gene: 2. The CDR3 is made up of 15 amino acids. CDR3 protein: CASSSGQGANTEAFF. The CDR3 coding sequence is TGTGCCAGCAGTTCCGGACAGGGGGCGAACACTGAAGCTTTCTTT. Full variable domain (outside the CDR3, taken from reference TRBV28 and TRBJ1-1): DVKVTQSSRYLVKRTGEKVFLECVQDMDHENMFWYRQDPGLGLRLIYFSYDVKMKEKGDIPEGYSVSREKKERFSLILESASTNQTSMYLCASSSGQGANTEAFFGQGTRLTVV.

The chain joins TRBV2 to TRBJ2-1, with TRBD1 matching 7 bases. The trim removed 3 bases at V and 4 bases at J, leaving 6 bases unmatched. Germline V gives CDR1 SNHLY, CDR2 FYNNEI. This CDR3 spans 15 amino acids. As DNA, the CDR3 is TGTGCCAGCAGTGACGGTGGCAGGGGGTACAATGAGCAGTTCTTC. This encodes CASSDGGRGYNEQFF.

The chain couples TRBV7-3 to TRBJ2-1, with TRBD2 matching 9 bases. V trimming: 4 bases; J trimming: 7 bases; junction bases outside the gene matches: 5. Per germline, CDR1 SGHTA and CDR2 FQGTGA. This CDR3 has 14 amino acids. The CDR3 DNA reads TGTGCCAGCAGCTCAGCGGGGGGCCTGAATGAGCAGTTCTTC. Translated, it gives CASSSAGGLNEQFF.

The V call is TRBV5-6, the J call TRBJ2-7, with 7 bases lining up with TRBD1. V shed 2 bases and J 2 bases; nucleotides not matched to a gene: 4. CDR3 length: 14 residues. The germline gives CDR1 SGHDT, CDR2 YYEEEE. In DNA, the CDR3 is TGTGCCAGCAGCTTCCTCGGGACAGCCTACGAGCAGTACTTC. Translating gives CASSFLGTAYEQYF.

This clone appeared a single time. The chain links TRBV7-2 to TRBJ2-5, with 10 positions matching TRBD2. Germline loops: CDR1 SGHTA, CDR2 FQGNSA. The length of the CDR3 is 13 residues. V lost 5 bases and J lost 13; bases outside the gene matches: 10. The CDR3 region is CASSPRTSGSMYF. The DNA of the CDR3 is TGTGCCAGCAGCCCCCGGACTAGCGGCTCCATGTACTTC.

The gene calls are TRBV19 and TRBJ2-5, with 11 bases matching TRBD2. V dropped 4 bases and J dropped 1; count of bases not matched to a gene: 5. In germline, CDR1 is LNHDA, CDR2 SQIVND (reference sequence). CDR3 length equals 16 residues. The CDR3 sequence: CASSKTGTSGQETQYF. CDR3 bases: TGTGCCAGTAGTAAAACCGGGACTAGCGGCCAAGAGACCCAGTACTTC. Supplemented by reference TRBV19 and TRBJ2-5, the full variable domain reads DGGITQSPKYLFRKEGQNVTLSCEQNLNHDAMYWYRQDPGQGLRLIYYSQIVNDFQKGDIAEGYSVSREKKESFPLTVTSAQKNPTAFYLCASSKTGTSGQETQYFGPGTRLLVL.

The gene calls are TRBV6-5 and TRBJ2-7; 11 bases are a match to TRBD2. Looked up from germline, CDR1 is MNHEY and CDR2 is SVGAGI. The V segment lost 6 bases and the J segment 8 bases; nucleotides outside the gene matches: 6. This CDR3 spans 13 amino acids. Written as DNA, the CDR3 is TGTGCCAGCAGGGTAGCGGGAGGGCCTAAGCAGTACTTC. Translated: CASRVAGGPKQYF.